The entry that follows covers one T cell receptor (beta chain) sequence. This entry comes from a study of blood T cell repertoires in COVID-19. Study at large: Acute and convalescent COVID-19 samples came from the United States, Italy and Spain. Sources were T cells, B-cell-depleted T cells, or PBMCs; the material itself was cDNA or gDNA.

In the original workflow: It was from reference gene primer amplification that nucleated cell counts were estimated. Method: immunoSEQ multiplex PCR; TCRdb's copy keeps in-frame clones and lacks some. For V, J and clone size, that table is used; D and trimming come from the DNA. The profile covers some 200,000 clones, with around 80% appearing a single time and 5% to 6.5% taken by the ten largest. The CDR3 covers 12 residues. Per germline, CDR1 SGDLS and CDR2 YYNGEE. Trimming stripped 0 bases from V and 7 bases from J, with 4 bases between. The chain recombines TRBV9 with TRBJ2-2; D gene unclear. This TCR derives from a woman aged 55-70 years who had recovered from COVID-19. Material for sequencing was peripheral blood. The CDR3 bases are TGTGCCAGCAGCGTAGGGCTCGGGGAGCTGTTTTTT. It yields the protein CASSVGLGELFF.